The TCR beta chain under discussion was sequenced for a study of blood T cell repertoires in COVID-19. About the research overall: Some COVID-19 samples were acute and others convalescent; all came from the United States, Italy and Spain.

In the original processing: Researchers report that nucleated cell counts were estimated from reference gene primer amplification. Generated by immunoSEQ multiplex PCR, the TCRdb table keeps only in-frame clones and is missing some. The DNA was the basis for D and trimming; V, J and clone size are from that table. This table holds more than 30,000 clones, roughly 94% found once. The V gene's germline CDR1 is SGHNT and CDR2 YENEEA. V was cut by 1 base and J by 0 bases, with 16 bases left in between. The CDR3 is made up of 19 amino acids. The TCR comes from a human donor with active COVID-19. The donor label of this sample is uncertain. Material for sequencing was peripheral blood. J is TRBJ2-6 and V is TRBV11-3, with D tentatively TRBD2 (5 bases). CDR3 bases: TGTGCCAGCAGCTTAGGAGGGTCCGCAATCCTCTCTGGGGCCAACGTCCTGACTTTC. Amino acids: CASSLGGSAILSGANVLTF. Together with reference TRBV11-3 and TRBJ2-6, the CDR3 gives the full variable domain: EAGVVQSPRYKIIEKKQPVAFWCNPISGHNTLYWYLQNLGQGPELLIRYENEEAVDDSQLPKDRFSAERLKGVDSTLKIQPAELGDSAVYLCASSLGGSAILSGANVLTFGAGSRLTVL.